Listed below are T cell receptor beta chains from one sample, sequenced in a study of cytomegalovirus exposure and HLA in healthy donors. Sequencing used immunoSEQ multiplex PCR; TCRdb keeps in-frame clones, though not all of them. Among about 89,000 clones, less than 80% were seen once, and the ten largest hold about 2.1%. The specimen was PBMCs. The receptors originated from a young man in good health and CMV-seronegative. The CDR3 runs from the conserved cysteine through the conserved F or W. The D gene is left open where the match is weak. Only some rows state a clone size, as once, few, many or a class for expanded clones.

>14|TRBV19|TRBJ2-3|.|TRBD1
CASSSGQGTDTQYF
TGTGCCAGTAGTTCCGGACAGGGTACAGATACGCAGTATTTT
>12|TRBV29-1|TRBJ1-1|.|.
CSGGFKGTEAFF
TGCAGCGGGGGATTCAAGGGGACTGAAGCTTTCTTT
>16|TRBV4-2|TRBJ2-5|once|TRBD2
CASRLASGDAQETQYF
TGTGCCAGCAGACTTGCTAGCGGGGACGCGCAAGAGACCCAGTACTTC
>15|TRBV27|TRBJ2-7|.|TRBD2
CASSRLAVSSYEQYF
TGTGCCAGCAGCCGACTAGCGGTGAGCTCCTACGAGCAGTACTTC
>15|TRBV7-2|TRBJ1-1|.|.
CASSPLGGMNTEAFF
TGTGCCAGCAGCCCTCTGGGGGGGATGAACACTGAAGCTTTCTTT
>14|TRBV1|TRBJ1-2|.|.
CTSSQEGDRDRYTF
TGCACCAGCAGCCAAGAAGGGGACAGGGATCGCTACACCTTC
>17|TRBV4-3|TRBJ1-2|few|.
CASSQARREGLNYGYTF
TGCGCCAGCAGCCAAGCCCGGCGGGAGGGATTGAACTATGGCTACACCTTC
>15|TRBV4-1|TRBJ2-7|.|.
CASSQAGAFPYEQYF
TGCGCCAGCAGCCAAGCTGGGGCCTTTCCCTACGAGCAGTACTTC
>16|TRBV19|TRBJ2-6|.|TRBD1
CASKGQGFSGANVLTF
TGTGCCAGTAAAGGACAGGGGTTCTCTGGGGCCAACGTCCTGACTTTC
>15|TRBV5-5|TRBJ1-5|few|.
CASSQGIHSNQPQHF
TGTGCCAGCAGCCAGGGGATTCATAGCAATCAGCCCCAGCATTTT
>14|TRBV13|TRBJ1-4|few|.
CASSSSDRFEKLFF
TGTGCCAGCAGCTCCTCGGACAGATTTGAAAAACTGTTTTTT
>14|TRBV27|TRBJ1-1|.|.
CASSRGELNTEAFF
TGTGCCAGCAGTCGGGGTGAATTGAACACTGAAGCTTTCTTT
>17|TRBV5-1|TRBJ2-3|.|TRBD2
CASSLGVLAGAADTQYF
TGCGCCAGCAGCTTGGGTGTTCTAGCGGGAGCCGCAGATACGCAGTATTTT
>13|TRBV11-2|TRBJ2-7|.|.
CASSLVRGPEQYF
TGTGCCAGCAGCTTAGTCAGGGGTCCCGAGCAGTACTTC
>16|TRBV7-9|TRBJ2-6|.|TRBD1
CSSSFDRESGANVLTF
TGTTCCAGCAGCTTTGACAGGGAGTCTGGGGCCAACGTCCTGACTTTC
>15|TRBV5-1|TRBJ1-5|.|.
CASSTAGQSNQPQHF
TGCGCCAGCAGCACGGCAGGACAGTCTAATCAGCCCCAGCATTTT
>13|TRBV19|TRBJ1-1|.|.
CASSVSGNTEAFF
TGTGCCAGTAGTGTCTCAGGGAACACTGAAGCTTTCTTT
>13|TRBV10-3|TRBJ1-3|.|.
CAIKQGTGNTIYF
TGTGCCATCAAGCAGGGTACTGGAAACACCATATATTTT
>13|TRBV27|TRBJ2-7|once|.
CASSLTSHYEQYF
TGTGCCAGCAGTCTTACTTCTCATTACGAGCAGTACTTC
>12|TRBV7-9|TRBJ2-4|.|TRBD1
CASSQQGGIQYF
TGTGCCAGCAGCCAACAGGGGGGCATTCAGTACTTC
>14|TRBV2|TRBJ2-7|.|TRBD2
CASSDYGEGDEQYF
TGTGCCAGCAGTGATTACGGGGAGGGAGACGAGCAGTACTTC
>15|TRBV28|TRBJ1-1|.|TRBD1
CASGTGAKGDTEAFF
TGTGCCAGCGGGACAGGGGCAAAAGGAGACACTGAAGCTTTCTTT
>16|TRBV6-7|TRBJ2-2|.|.
CASSYSGGANTGELFF
TGTGCCAGCAGTTACTCCGGGGGAGCAAACACCGGGGAGCTGTTTTTT
>17|TRBV18|TRBJ2-2|.|.
CASSPLFLGYDYGELFF
TGTGCCAGCTCACCTCTTTTTTTGGGGTACGACTACGGGGAGCTGTTTTTT
>15|TRBV19|TRBJ1-5|once|.
CASSIPGDTEGPQHF
TGTGCCAGTAGTATTCCTGGGGACACCGAAGGGCCCCAGCATTTT
>14|TRBV7-9|TRBJ1-6|.|TRBD1
CASSEGTVNSPLHF
TGTGCCAGCAGCGAAGGGACAGTTAATTCACCCCTCCACTTT
>13|TRBV29-1|TRBJ2-7|.|TRBD1
CSARDRDSYEQYF
TGCAGCGCCCGAGACAGGGACTCCTACGAGCAGTACTTC
>14|TRBV5-8|TRBJ2-1|few|TRBD1
CASNPWTGGDEQFF
TGTGCCAGCAACCCTTGGACAGGGGGCGATGAGCAGTTCTTC